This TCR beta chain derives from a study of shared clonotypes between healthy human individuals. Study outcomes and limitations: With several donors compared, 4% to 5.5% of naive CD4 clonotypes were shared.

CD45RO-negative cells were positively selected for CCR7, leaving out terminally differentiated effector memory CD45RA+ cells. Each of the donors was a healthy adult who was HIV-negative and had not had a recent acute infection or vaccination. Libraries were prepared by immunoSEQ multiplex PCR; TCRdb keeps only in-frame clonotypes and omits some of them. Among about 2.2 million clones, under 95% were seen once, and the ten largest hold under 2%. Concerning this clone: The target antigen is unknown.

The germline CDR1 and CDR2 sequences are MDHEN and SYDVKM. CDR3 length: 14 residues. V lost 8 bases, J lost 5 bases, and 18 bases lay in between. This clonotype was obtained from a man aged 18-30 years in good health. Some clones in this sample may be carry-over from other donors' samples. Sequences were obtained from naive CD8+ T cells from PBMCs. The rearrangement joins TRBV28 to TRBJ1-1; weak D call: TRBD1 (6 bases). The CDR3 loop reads CASDQSGGHTEAFF. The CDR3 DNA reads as TGTGCCAGCGATCAAAGCGGGGGGCATACTGAAGCTTTCTTT.